Listed below are T cell receptor beta chains from one sample, sequenced in a study of blood T cell repertoires in COVID-19. TCRdb's copy holds only in-frame clones and misses some; the assay was immunoSEQ multiplex PCR. The sample shows 26,000 or so clones, 87% of them seen only once. Source material: peripheral blood. All receptors come from a human donor in a cohort sampled during active COVID-19. The donor label of this sample is uncertain. Both conserved end residues are part of each CDR3. Fields, in order: CDR3 DNA, CDR3 protein, D gene, clone size, J gene, V gene. D genes are given only for firm matches. The listing skips clone size in some rows; elsewhere it reads once, few, many or a size class.

TGTGCCAGTAGTATTGAAGTCAGGGGCGGCACAGATACGCAGTATTTT,CASSIEVRGGTDTQYF,-,-,TRBJ2-3,TRBV19
TGTGCCAGCTCTCCAGCGACAGGGCTTGCCTCTGGGGCCAACGTCCTGACTTTC,CASSPATGLASGANVLTF,TRBD1,-,TRBJ2-6,TRBV18
TGTGCCAGCAGCCAAGATACAGGCCGTGTCTACGAGCAGTACTTC,CASSQDTGRVYEQYF,-,-,TRBJ2-7,TRBV3-1/TRBV3-2
TGTGCCAGCAGCTTGGGGACAGGGGCCTACGAGCAGTACTTC,CASSLGTGAYEQYF,TRBD1,-,TRBJ2-7,TRBV5-6
TGTGCCAGCAACCCGACAGGTTACTCCTACAATGAGCAGTTCTTC,CASNPTGYSYNEQFF,-,-,TRBJ2-1,TRBV6-5
TGTGCCAGCAGCTCCTCACTTGGGGCATCTAGCACAGATACGCAGTATTTT,CASSSSLGASSTDTQYF,-,-,TRBJ2-3,TRBV7-6
TGTGCCAGCAGCCAACTTGGGCGGGGGGAGACCCAGTACTTC,CASSQLGRGETQYF,TRBD2,-,TRBJ2-5,TRBV7-3
TGTGCCAGCAGCGGGGGATCGGACAGGATCGTTTACGAGCAGTACTTC,CASSGGSDRIVYEQYF,-,-,TRBJ2-7,TRBV2
TGTGCCAGCAACCCACAGGGGGCTTTTGCGGCACCCCTCCACTTT,CASNPQGAFAAPLHF,TRBD1,once,TRBJ1-6,TRBV7-2
TGTGCCAGCAGATTCACAGCTAACTATGGCTACACCTTC,CASRFTANYGYTF,-,-,TRBJ1-2,TRBV7-9
TGTGCCAGCAGCCCCAGCAGGGGGCAAGGGACCGGGGAGCTGTTTTTT,CASSPSRGQGTGELFF,TRBD1,-,TRBJ2-2,TRBV7-3
TGTGCCAGCAGCGCCCAGGGGGGGAACACTGAAGCTTTCTTT,CASSAQGGNTEAFF,TRBD1,-,TRBJ1-1,TRBV7-8
TGTGCCAGCAGTCCCCCGGGACAGGGTTACAATCAGCCCCAGCATTTT,CASSPPGQGYNQPQHF,TRBD1,-,TRBJ1-5,TRBV28
TGTGCCAGCAGCCAAACCCTGGGCAGGGCTGGCTACACCTTC,CASSQTLGRAGYTF,-,-,TRBJ1-2,TRBV3-1/TRBV3-2
TGTGCCACCAGCCCTGCCGGGACTAGCGGGCGGACCACAGATACGCAGTATTTT,CATSPAGTSGRTTDTQYF,TRBD2,-,TRBJ2-3,TRBV15
TGCGCCAGCAGCCAAGGACTAGCGAGGGCCTACGAGCAGTACTTC,CASSQGLARAYEQYF,TRBD2,few,TRBJ2-7,TRBV4-1
TGTGCCACCAGCAGAGATCCTGTTCCGGGCGAGCAGTACTTC,CATSRDPVPGEQYF,-,-,TRBJ2-7,TRBV15
TGCGCCAGCAGCTTGGCTACTCCGGGACAGACGAACACTGAAGCTTTCTTT,CASSLATPGQTNTEAFF,TRBD1,-,TRBJ1-1,TRBV5-1
TGTGCCTGGAGAGGTGGACAGCCCAATCAGCCCCAGCATTTT,CAWRGGQPNQPQHF,-,-,TRBJ1-5,TRBV30
TGTGCCAGCAGCGTTTCTCAGAGGACAGGGAATTACGATGAGCAGTTCTTC,CASSVSQRTGNYDEQFF,TRBD1,-,TRBJ2-1,TRBV9
TGCGCCAGCAGCTTGGGGAGAAACACAGATACGCAGTATTTT,CASSLGRNTDTQYF,-,once,TRBJ2-3,TRBV5-1
TGTGCCACCAGCAGAGAAGCAGGGTTCGGAAAACTGTTTTTT,CATSREAGFGKLFF,-,-,TRBJ1-4,TRBV15
TGCGCCAGCAGCCCGAGGACAGGGGGGTCAGATACGCAGTATTTT,CASSPRTGGSDTQYF,TRBD1,-,TRBJ2-3,TRBV5-1
TGTGCCAGCAAGAGGGGGCGAGACACTAATGAAAAACTGTTTTTT,CASKRGRDTNEKLFF,TRBD1,-,TRBJ1-4,TRBV6-5
TGTGCCAGCAGTTACGAGGGGGCCCCCCCGAACACTGAAGCTTTCTTT,CASSYEGAPPNTEAFF,TRBD1,-,TRBJ1-1,TRBV6-6
TGTGCCAGCAAGGCGGGGACCTCGGGTGGCTACACCTTC,CASKAGTSGGYTF,-,-,TRBJ1-2,TRBV6-6
TGTGCCAGCAGCTCACAGGGGGGCCTGGCTGAAGCTTTCTTT,CASSSQGGLAEAFF,TRBD1,once,TRBJ1-1,TRBV5-4
TGTGCCAGCAGTTTATACGGCGGGGGCTTGAACACCGGGGAGCTGTTTTTT,CASSLYGGGLNTGELFF,-,-,TRBJ2-2,TRBV27
TGTGCCAGCAGGGAGTCCGGGGGTTATAACTATGGCTACACCTTC,CASRESGGYNYGYTF,-,-,TRBJ1-2,TRBV25-1
TGTGCCACCAGTTCCTGGGGGGAAACTACTAGCACAGATACGCAGTATTTT,CATSSWGETTSTDTQYF,-,-,TRBJ2-3,TRBV24-1
TGCGCCAGCAGCCAACCAATTCCCAGGGGGCGGGGGAACACTGAAGCTTTCTTT,CASSQPIPRGRGNTEAFF,TRBD1,-,TRBJ1-1,TRBV4-1
TGTGCCAGCAGCGCGACCGGGATTGGCAATCAGCCCCAGCATTTT,CASSATGIGNQPQHF,-,-,TRBJ1-5,TRBV9
TGTGCCAGCAGTAAAGGACAGGGGGCGAACACTGAAGCTTTCTTT,CASSKGQGANTEAFF,TRBD1,-,TRBJ1-1,TRBV2
TGTGCCAGCAGCTTTGGGGGGGGGTACAATGAGCAGTTCTTC,CASSFGGGYNEQFF,TRBD2,-,TRBJ2-1,TRBV7-2
TGTGCCAGCAGGCCCAGGGGGTCTTACACAGATACGCAGTATTTT,CASRPRGSYTDTQYF,TRBD1,-,TRBJ2-3,TRBV5-8
TGCGCCAGCAGCTTGGATGGGGCATCCTACAATGAGCAGTTCTTC,CASSLDGASYNEQFF,-,-,TRBJ2-1,TRBV5-1
TGTGCCAGCAGTGTGGCGGGGGGGAACACTGAAGCTTTCTTT,CASSVAGGNTEAFF,-,-,TRBJ1-1,TRBV27
TGTGCCAGCAGCCGGGACAGGGGATATGGCTACACCTTC,CASSRDRGYGYTF,TRBD1,-,TRBJ1-2,TRBV6-6
TGTGCCAGCAGCGAGGCACAGGTGGGGACCCAGTACTTC,CASSEAQVGTQYF,-,-,TRBJ2-5,TRBV7-9
TGTGCCAGCAGCCCTCTGATTCAGGGGCCGCAGTATTTT,CASSPLIQGPQYF,-,-,TRBJ2-3,TRBV28
TGTGCCAGCAGGCGGGAGGTGATGAACACTGAAGCTTTCTTT,CASRREVMNTEAFF,-,-,TRBJ1-1,TRBV27
TGTGCCAGTAGTATACAAGGAGGTGTCAATTCACCCCTCCACTTT,CASSIQGGVNSPLHF,-,-,TRBJ1-6,TRBV19
TGTGCCAGCAGCCCCCCCGGACAGGTATACAATGAGCAGTTCTTC,CASSPPGQVYNEQFF,TRBD1,-,TRBJ2-1,TRBV6-5
TGTGCCAGCAGCTTAGCTAGCGGGGCACAAGGGGCCAACGTCCTGACTTTC,CASSLASGAQGANVLTF,TRBD2,-,TRBJ2-6,TRBV7-3
TGTGCCAGCAGTTTACGGACAGGGGTAGGCTATGGCTACACCTTC,CASSLRTGVGYGYTF,TRBD1,-,TRBJ1-2,TRBV5-4